These 30 T cell receptor beta chains originate from one sample sequenced in a study of T cell responses to AZD1222 COVID-19 vaccine. Sequencing used immunoSEQ multiplex PCR; TCRdb keeps in-frame clones, though not all of them. Among 150,000 to 200,000 clones, over 80% were seen once, and the ten largest hold about 10%. Sequenced material: peripheral blood, taken on day 0 of AZD1222 vaccination. These receptors were obtained from an adult in good health.

This chain connects TRBV5-1 to TRBJ1-2; maybe TRBD1 (5 bases). CDR3 length equals 14 residues. V was trimmed by 2 bases and J by 8 bases, leaving 16 bases between them. The germline gives CDR1 SGHRS, CDR2 YFSETQ. The chain's CDR3 is CASSLMLRGSGYTF. DNA of the CDR3: TGCGCCAGCAGCTTAATGCTTAGGGGCAGCGGCTACACCTTC.

In the case of this clone: Additional DNA sequences in this sample encode the identical CDR3. This sequence joins TRBV7-9 and TRBJ2-1; D may be TRBD2 (5 bases). The germline V gene encodes CDR1 SEHNR and CDR2 FQNEAQ (reference sequence). The CDR3 is 15 residues long. V lost 0 bases and J lost 0, with 6 bases in between. The CDR3: CASSLAGSSYNEQFF. DNA of the CDR3: TGTGCCAGCAGCTTAGCGGGGAGCTCCTACAATGAGCAGTTCTTC.

The chain links TRBV6-1 to TRBJ2-5; D possibly corresponds to TRBD2 (6 bases). Germline lookup yields CDR1 MNHNS and CDR2 SASEGT. V dropped 2 bases and J dropped 4 bases, with 11 bases sitting between them. The CDR3 sequence is 14 residues long. The CDR3 DNA sequence: TGTGCCAGCAGTGAACGGGCGGGGCCAGAGACCCAGTACTTC. It codes for CASSERAGPETQYF.

J is TRBJ2-7 and V is TRBV4-1, with 13 bases that match TRBD2. The V segment lost 1 base and the J segment 3 bases; nucleotides outside the gene matches: 15. The CDR3 extends over 20 amino acids. Per germline, CDR1 MGHRA and CDR2 YSYEKL. CDR3 loop: CASSQGPGLAGTIGVYEQYF. The CDR3 DNA sequence: TGCGCCAGCAGCCAAGGACCGGGACTAGCGGGAACCATTGGGGTCTACGAGCAGTACTTC.

The chain has TRBV6-2 or TRBV6-3 and TRBJ1-1; 10 bases fit TRBD1. Per germline, CDR1 MNHEY and CDR2 SVGEGT. The V segment lost 4 bases and the J segment 5 bases; nucleotides outside the gene matches: 10. The CDR3 totals 16 residues. This CDR3 is CASSLDRGVQVTEAFF. CDR3 bases: TGTGCCAGCAGTTTGGACAGGGGGGTACAGGTTACTGAAGCTTTCTTT.

The chain is built from TRBV19 and TRBJ2-6; D is undetermined. The CDR3 has 19 residues. Deletions cut 10 bases from V and 4 bases from J, with 29 bases between. The germline V gene has CDR1 LNHDA and CDR2 SQIVND (reference sequence). The CDR3 DNA is TGTGCCACCCTAAAGATAGGTTGGGGTGTCTCGGCCGGGGCCAACGTCCTGACTTTC. The encoded protein is CATLKIGWGVSAGANVLTF.

The gene calls are TRBV28 and TRBJ1-1; 8 nucleotides agree with TRBD1. There are 16 residues in the CDR3. The V segment lost 6 bases and the J segment 0 bases; nucleotides outside the gene matches: 9. The V gene's germline CDR1 is MDHEN and CDR2 SYDVKM. The CDR3: CASSRRGLRLNTEAFF. Written as DNA, the CDR3 is TGTGCCAGCAGCCGCAGGGGGCTCCGTCTGAACACTGAAGCTTTCTTT.

This clone came up once. The chain recombines TRBV12-5 with TRBJ1-6; D possibly corresponds to TRBD1 (5 bases). Germline V CDR1 and CDR2: LGHNT, FRNRAP. Trimming cost V 3 bases and J 10 bases, with 10 bases left between them. The CDR3 has 13 residues. The CDR3: CASGFAGRSPLHF. CDR3 bases: TGTGCTAGTGGTTTTGCAGGGCGATCACCCCTCCACTTT.

V and J are TRBV6-5 and TRBJ1-4; TRBD1 matches at 7 bases. The V and J ends lost 7 bases and 5 bases, in that order; junction bases with no gene match: 10. The length of the CDR3 is 15 residues. The germline V gene encodes CDR1 MNHEY and CDR2 SVGAGI. The CDR3: CASILEGTVNEKLFF. In DNA, the CDR3 is TGTGCCAGCATCCTAGAAGGGACAGTAAATGAAAAACTGTTTTTT.

The chain has TRBV9 and TRBJ1-1; D uncertain. CDR1 is SGDLS and CDR2 is YYNGEE in the germline V gene. Trimming removed 4 bases at V and 0 bases at J, with 4 bases between. This CDR3 has 12 amino acids. The CDR3 spells CASSSMNTEAFF. As DNA, the CDR3 is TGTGCCAGCAGCTCGATGAACACTGAAGCTTTCTTT.

The chain is built from TRBV6-2 or TRBV6-3 and TRBJ2-1; 11 bases map to TRBD2. Germline V gene sequence: CDR1 MNHEY, CDR2 SVGEGT. This CDR3 has 15 residues. With V trimmed by 4 bases and J by 4 bases, 3 bases remained unmatched. The CDR3 bases are TGTGCCAGCAGTTTGACTAGCGGGGTATACAATGAGCAGTTCTTC. This gives the protein CASSLTSGVYNEQFF.

This chain joins TRBV6-5 and TRBJ1-1; D is unclear. The CDR3 has 11 residues. V shed 9 bases and J shed 0 bases, with 5 bases lying between them. Germline lookup yields CDR1 MNHEY and CDR2 SVGAGI. DNA of the CDR3: TGTGCCAGTTATATGAACACTGAAGCTTTCTTT. Its translation is CASYMNTEAFF.

This chain joins TRBV19 and TRBJ2-1, with 8 positions matching TRBD2. The length of the CDR3 is 15 residues. The junction had 9 bases not matched to a gene; V was cut back by 3 bases and J by 8 bases. Germline CDR1 and CDR2: LNHDA and SQIVND (reference sequence). CDR3 loop: CASSMGLVTSDEQFF. CDR3 DNA sequence: TGTGCCAGTAGTATGGGACTAGTAACGAGCGATGAGCAGTTCTTC.

The CDR3: CSVEDVTDNNEQFF. CDR3 bases: TGCAGCGTTGAAGATGTCACCGATAACAATGAGCAGTTCTTC. The chain has TRBV29-1 and TRBJ2-1, with no clear D. The V end was cut by 0 bases, the J end by 5 bases, with 11 bases between. The CDR3 sequence is 14 residues long. Germline V gene sequence: CDR1 SQVTM, CDR2 ANQGSEA.

The chain carries TRBV7-2 and TRBJ2-1; unclear D gene. Deletions cut 3 bases from V and 10 bases from J, with 10 bases between. The CDR3 contains 12 residues. Germline assignment: CDR1 SGHTA and CDR2 FQGNSA. This chain's CDR3 is CASSFQGREQFF. The CDR3 DNA sequence: TGTGCCAGCAGCTTCCAAGGGCGCGAGCAGTTCTTC.

The chain has TRBV19 and TRBJ1-5; TRBD1 aligns across 9 bases. Germline assignment: CDR1 LNHDA and CDR2 SQIVND (reference sequence). The V segment lost 9 bases and the J segment 3 bases; nucleotides outside the gene matches: 15. CDR3 length: 17 amino acids. The CDR3 region is CASRPEVGTGPNQPQHF. For the CDR3, the DNA is TGTGCCAGCAGGCCTGAAGTGGGGACAGGGCCCAATCAGCCCCAGCATTTT.

The chain employs TRBV11-2 and TRBJ1-2; 8 bases are a match to TRBD1. CDR3 size: 15 residues. Germline CDR1 is SGHAT and CDR2 is FQNNGV. V shed 4 bases, J shed 8 bases, and the junction held 12 bases outside the gene matches. CDR3 amino acids: CASSSQTRGPTGYTF. The CDR3 DNA is TGTGCCAGCAGCTCCCAAACCAGGGGGCCGACCGGCTACACCTTC.

The J gene is TRBJ1-1, the V gene TRBV18; D may be TRBD1 (6 bases). The CDR3 sequence is 14 residues long. Germline V lookup: CDR1 KGHSH, CDR2 LQKENI. The germline V and J ends were trimmed by 1 base and 7 bases, with 13 bases remaining between them. DNA for the CDR3: TGTGCCAGCTCACCACAAGATCGCAGGGGTGAAGCTTTCTTT. Protein sequence: CASSPQDRRGEAFF.

The chain is built from TRBV10-3 and TRBJ2-3, with D unresolved. The CDR3 totals 12 residues. V gave up 4 bases and J gave up 4 bases, with 6 bases separating them. Germline CDR1 is ENHRY and CDR2 is SYGVKD. CDR3 bases: TGTGCCATCAGTGGGAACCCAGATACGCAGTATTTT. Protein: CAISGNPDTQYF.

The chain has TRBV5-1 and TRBJ2-1; D not certain. The V end was cut by 1 base, the J end by 5 bases, with 19 bases between. The CDR3 is 17 amino acids. The germline V gene has CDR1 SGHRS and CDR2 YFSETQ. The CDR3 loop reads CASSLTFIGGLDNEQFF. CDR3 DNA: TGCGCCAGCAGCTTGACGTTTATCGGTGGTTTGGACAATGAGCAGTTCTTC.

A single count supports this clone. The chain recombines TRBV5-8 with TRBJ2-3, with 15 bases fitting TRBD2. The germline gives CDR1 SGHTS, CDR2 YDEGEE. With V trimmed by 4 bases and J by 3 bases, 12 bases remained unmatched. The CDR3 runs 19 residues. As DNA, the CDR3 is TGTGCCAGCAGCCGCGGACTAGCGGGGGGGCCCGTAGTAACAGATACGCAGTATTTT. The encoded protein is CASSRGLAGGPVVTDTQYF.

The chain is built from TRBV5-1 and TRBJ2-5; TRBD1 is a possible D gene (5 bases). Per germline, CDR1 SGHRS and CDR2 YFSETQ. This CDR3 has 17 amino acids. Trimming shortened V by 1 base and J by 2 bases, and 18 bases separated the two germline ends. CDR3 bases: TGCGCCAGCAGCTTGTTGGGAAGTAGACAGAAACAAGAGACCCAGTACTTC. Its translation is CASSLLGSRQKQETQYF.

This rearrangement joins TRBV6-5 to TRBJ2-1; D is perhaps TRBD1 (6 bases). The CDR3 loop spans 12 amino acids. Germline V CDR1 and CDR2: MNHEY, SVGAGI. With 6 bases removed from V and 14 bases from J, the gap between germline ends came to 17 bases. The chain's CDR3 is CASSSPGELEFF. CDR3 in DNA: TGTGCCAGCAGCTCGCCAGGGGAGTTGGAGTTCTTC.

The V and J genes are TRBV4-1 and TRBJ1-2; 9 positions agree with TRBD1. Germline-derived CDR1 and CDR2 are MGHRA and YSYEKL. The CDR3 has 13 amino acids. V trimming: 3 bases; J trimming: 7 bases; junction bases outside the gene matches: 3. DNA of the CDR3: TGCGCCAGCAGCCACCGGGGACAGGGTGGCTACACCTTC. Translating gives CASSHRGQGGYTF.

This clone was picked up one time. V and J are TRBV7-8 and TRBJ2-3; D unclear. CDR1 and CDR2 (germline): SGHVS, FQNEAQ. The V gene lost 0 bases and the J gene lost 2 bases, with 6 bases spanning the gap. This CDR3 has 14 residues. The CDR3, as DNA: TGTGCCAGCAGCTTAGCTCCCCTCACAGATACGCAGTATTTT. Amino acid sequence: CASSLAPLTDTQYF.

This sequence joins TRBV30 and TRBJ1-1; 7 bases map to TRBD1. V shed 7 bases and J 10 bases; nucleotides not matched to a gene: 9. The germline CDR1 and CDR2 sequences are GTSNPN and SVGIG (reference sequence). This CDR3 is 11 amino acids long. CDR3 protein: CALATGSVAFF. The CDR3 nucleotides are TGTGCCTTGGCGACAGGGTCGGTAGCTTTCTTT.

This clone occurred a few times. The chain has TRBV3-1 (or the pseudogene TRBV3-2) and TRBJ2-4; no clear D. The CDR3 sequence is 13 residues long. Germline loops: CDR1 LGHDT, CDR2 YNNKEL (reference sequence). Deletions cut 5 bases from V and 0 bases from J, with 5 bases between. The CDR3 coding sequence is TGTGCCAGCAGCGATTTAGCCAAAAACATTCAGTACTTC. It yields the protein CASSDLAKNIQYF.

The V call is TRBV15, the J call TRBJ1-2, with D hard to call. The CDR3 length is 14 residues. Between the trimmed V and J ends, which lost 0 bases and 8 bases, there was a span of 13 bases. Germline V gives CDR1 LNHNV, CDR2 YYDKDF (reference sequence). The DNA for the CDR3 is TGTGCCACCAGCAGAGATCGCCCGGCTTTAGGCTACACCTTC. This gives the protein CATSRDRPALGYTF.

The chain uses TRBV27 and TRBJ2-1; tentative D call: TRBD2 (6 bases). CDR1 is MNHEY, CDR2 SMNVEV, per germline (reference sequence). There are 16 residues in the CDR3. V was trimmed by 3 bases and J by 1 base, leaving 13 bases between them. The CDR3 region is CASSFGGSGSYNEQFF. The CDR3 DNA follows: TGTGCCAGCAGTTTTGGGGGGTCGGGGTCCTACAATGAGCAGTTCTTC.

The V gene is TRBV9, the J gene TRBJ2-7; 7 bases line up with TRBD2. The CDR3 totals 14 residues. CDR1 and CDR2 (germline): SGDLS, YYNGEE. J lost 6 bases, V lost 0 bases, and 6 bases had no gene match. The CDR3, as DNA: TGTGCCAGCAGCGTAGTGGGAAGCGGGGCCGAGCAGTACGTC. It yields the protein CASSVVGSGAEQYV.